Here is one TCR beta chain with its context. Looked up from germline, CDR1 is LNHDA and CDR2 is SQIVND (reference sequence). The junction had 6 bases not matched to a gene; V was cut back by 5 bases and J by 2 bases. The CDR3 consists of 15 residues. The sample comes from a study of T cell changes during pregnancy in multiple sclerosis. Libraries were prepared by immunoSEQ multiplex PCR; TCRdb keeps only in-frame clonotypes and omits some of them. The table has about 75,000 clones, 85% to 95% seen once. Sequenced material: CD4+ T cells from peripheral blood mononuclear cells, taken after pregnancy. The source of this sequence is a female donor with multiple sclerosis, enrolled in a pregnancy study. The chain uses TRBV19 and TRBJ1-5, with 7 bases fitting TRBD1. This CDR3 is CASSPHRGGNQPQHF. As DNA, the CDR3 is TGTGCCAGTAGTCCCCACAGGGGCGGCAATCAGCCCCAGCATTTT.